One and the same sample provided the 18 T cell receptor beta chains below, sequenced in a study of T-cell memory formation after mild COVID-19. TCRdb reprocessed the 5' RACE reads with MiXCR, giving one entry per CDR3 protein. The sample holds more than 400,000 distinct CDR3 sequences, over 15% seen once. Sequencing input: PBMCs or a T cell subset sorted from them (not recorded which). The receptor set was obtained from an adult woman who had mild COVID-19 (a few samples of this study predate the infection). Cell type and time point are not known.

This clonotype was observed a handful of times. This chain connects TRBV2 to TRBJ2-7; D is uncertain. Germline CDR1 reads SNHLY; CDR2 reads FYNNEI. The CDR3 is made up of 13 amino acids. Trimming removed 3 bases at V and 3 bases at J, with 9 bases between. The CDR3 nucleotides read TGTGCCAGCAGTGACCCCGTCCTCTACGAGCAGTACTTC. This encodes CASSDPVLYEQYF.

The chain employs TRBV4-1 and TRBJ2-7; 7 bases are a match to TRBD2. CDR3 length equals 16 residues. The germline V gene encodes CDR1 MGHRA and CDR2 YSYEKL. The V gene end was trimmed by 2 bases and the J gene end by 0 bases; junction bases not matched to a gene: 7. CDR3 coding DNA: TGCGCCAGCAGCCAACTCCCGGGACTACTCTCCTACGAGCAGTACTTC. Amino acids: CASSQLPGLLSYEQYF.

CDR3 DNA: TGTGCCAGCAGCCGGGACGGAAATCCCACAGATACGCAGTATTTT. Protein product: CASSRDGNPTDTQYF. This chain joins TRBV12-3 or TRBV12-4 and TRBJ2-3; D assignment may be TRBD1 or TRBD2 (5 bases each). Between the trimmed V and J ends, which lost 6 bases and 2 bases, there was a span of 15 bases. The CDR3 totals 15 residues.

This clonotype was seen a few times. CDR3 protein: CASSLDLGSYTDTQYF. For the CDR3, the DNA is TGTGCCAGCAGTTTAGATTTAGGAAGTTACACAGATACGCAGTATTTT. V and J are TRBV12-3 or TRBV12-4 and TRBJ2-3; D is ambiguous. The CDR3 is 16 amino acids. The V end was cut by 1 base, the J end by 2 bases, with 13 bases between.

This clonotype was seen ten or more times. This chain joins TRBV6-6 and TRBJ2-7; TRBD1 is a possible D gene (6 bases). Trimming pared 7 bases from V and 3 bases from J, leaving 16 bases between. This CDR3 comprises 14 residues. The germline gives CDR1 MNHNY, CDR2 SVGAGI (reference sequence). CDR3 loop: CASIGSGQNYEQYF. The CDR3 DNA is TGTGCCAGCATCGGGTCGGGACAAAACTACGAGCAGTACTTC.

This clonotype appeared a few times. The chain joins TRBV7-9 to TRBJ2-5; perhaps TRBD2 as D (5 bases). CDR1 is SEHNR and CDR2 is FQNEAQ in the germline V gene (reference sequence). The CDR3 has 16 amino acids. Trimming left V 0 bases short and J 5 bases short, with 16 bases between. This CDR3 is CASSLASGLRWETQYF. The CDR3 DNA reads TGTGCCAGCAGCTTAGCTTCGGGGTTACGGTGGGAGACCCAGTACTTC. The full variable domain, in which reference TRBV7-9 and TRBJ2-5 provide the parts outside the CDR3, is DTGVSQNPRHKITKRGQNVTFRCDPISEHNRLYWYRQTLGQGPEFLTYFQNEAQLEKSRLLSDRFSAERPKGSFSTLEIQRTEQGDSAMYLCASSLASGLRWETQYFGPGTRLLVL.

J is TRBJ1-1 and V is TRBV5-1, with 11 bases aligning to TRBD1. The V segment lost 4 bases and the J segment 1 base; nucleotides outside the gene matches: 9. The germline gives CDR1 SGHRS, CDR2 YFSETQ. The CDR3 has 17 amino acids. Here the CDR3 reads CASSLDRGPFTNTEAFF. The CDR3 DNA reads TGCGCCAGCAGCCTGGACAGGGGGCCTTTTACGAACACTGAAGCTTTCTTT.

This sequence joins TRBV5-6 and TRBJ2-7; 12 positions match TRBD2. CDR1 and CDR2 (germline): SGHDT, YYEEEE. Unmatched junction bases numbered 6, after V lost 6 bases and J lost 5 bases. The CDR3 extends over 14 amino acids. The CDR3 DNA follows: TGTGCCAGCATCCTAGCGGGGGGGCTGAACGAGCAGTACTTC. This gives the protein CASILAGGLNEQYF.

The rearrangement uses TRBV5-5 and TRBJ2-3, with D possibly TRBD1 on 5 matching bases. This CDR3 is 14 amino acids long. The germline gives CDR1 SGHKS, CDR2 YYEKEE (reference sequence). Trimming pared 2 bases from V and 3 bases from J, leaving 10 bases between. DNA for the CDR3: TGTGCCAGCAGCTTCAGGGAAATGACAGATACGCAGTATTTT. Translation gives CASSFREMTDTQYF.

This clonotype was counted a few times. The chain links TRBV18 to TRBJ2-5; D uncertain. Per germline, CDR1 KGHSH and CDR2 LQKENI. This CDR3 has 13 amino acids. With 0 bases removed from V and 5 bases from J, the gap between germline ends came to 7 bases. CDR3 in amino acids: CASSPPNGETQYF. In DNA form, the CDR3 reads TGTGCCAGCTCACCACCGAATGGGGAGACCCAGTACTTC.

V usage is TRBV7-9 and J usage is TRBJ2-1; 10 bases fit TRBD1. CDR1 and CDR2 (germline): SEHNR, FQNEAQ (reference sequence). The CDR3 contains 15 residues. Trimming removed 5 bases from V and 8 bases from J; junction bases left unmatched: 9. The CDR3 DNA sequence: TGTGCCAGCAGCCACCGGGACAGGGGATTCCATGAGCAGTTCTTC. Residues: CASSHRDRGFHEQFF.

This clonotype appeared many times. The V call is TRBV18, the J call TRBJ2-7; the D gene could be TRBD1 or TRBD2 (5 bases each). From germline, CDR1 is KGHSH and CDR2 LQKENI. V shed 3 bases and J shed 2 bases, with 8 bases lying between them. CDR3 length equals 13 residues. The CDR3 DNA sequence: TGTGCCAGCTCACCGGGACGGACCTACGAGCAGTACTTC. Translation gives CASSPGRTYEQYF.

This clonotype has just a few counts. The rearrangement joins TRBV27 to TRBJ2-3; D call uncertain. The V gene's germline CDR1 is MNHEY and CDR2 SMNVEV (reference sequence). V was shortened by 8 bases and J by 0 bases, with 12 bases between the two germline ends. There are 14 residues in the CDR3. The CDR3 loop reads CASLPRASTDTQYF. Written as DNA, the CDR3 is TGTGCCAGCCTCCCTCGGGCAAGCACAGATACGCAGTATTTT.

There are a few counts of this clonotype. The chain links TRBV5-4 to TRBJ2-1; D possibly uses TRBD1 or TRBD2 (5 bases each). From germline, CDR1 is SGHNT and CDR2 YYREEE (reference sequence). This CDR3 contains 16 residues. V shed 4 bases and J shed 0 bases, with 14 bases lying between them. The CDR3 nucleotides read TGTGCCAGCAGCCGTAGCGCCGACAGCTCCTACAATGAGCAGTTCTTC. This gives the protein CASSRSADSSYNEQFF.

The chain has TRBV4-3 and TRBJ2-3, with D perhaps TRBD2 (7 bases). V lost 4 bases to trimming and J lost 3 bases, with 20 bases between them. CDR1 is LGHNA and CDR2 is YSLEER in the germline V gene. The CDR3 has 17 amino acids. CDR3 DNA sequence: TGCGCCAGCAGCCCCCGATCGGGGGGCGCCGGGACAGATACGCAGTATTTT. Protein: CASSPRSGGAGTDTQYF.

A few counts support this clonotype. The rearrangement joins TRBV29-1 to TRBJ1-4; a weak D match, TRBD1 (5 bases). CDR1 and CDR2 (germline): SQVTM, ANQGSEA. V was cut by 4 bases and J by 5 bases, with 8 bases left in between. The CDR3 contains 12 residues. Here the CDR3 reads CSVGQRNEKLFF. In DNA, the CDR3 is TGCAGCGTTGGACAGAGGAATGAAAAACTGTTTTTT. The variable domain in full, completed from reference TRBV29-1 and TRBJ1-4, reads SAVISQKPSRDICQRGTSLTIQCQVDSQVTMMFWYRQQPGQSLTLIATANQGSEATYESGFVIDKFPISRPNLTFSTLTVSNMSPEDSSIYLCSVGQRNEKLFFGSGTQLSVL.

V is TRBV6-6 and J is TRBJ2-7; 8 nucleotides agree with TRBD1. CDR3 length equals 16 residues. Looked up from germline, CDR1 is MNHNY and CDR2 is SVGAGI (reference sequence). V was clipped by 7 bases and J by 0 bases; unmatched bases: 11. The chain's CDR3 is CASNKDRESRSYEQYF. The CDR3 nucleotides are TGTGCCAGCAACAAGGACAGGGAGTCCCGCTCCTACGAGCAGTACTTC.

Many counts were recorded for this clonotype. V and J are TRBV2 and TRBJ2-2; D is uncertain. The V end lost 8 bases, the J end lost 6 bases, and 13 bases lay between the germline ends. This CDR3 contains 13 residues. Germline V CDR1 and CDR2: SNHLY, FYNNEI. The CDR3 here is CASGHQIPGELFF. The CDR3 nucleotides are TGTGCCAGCGGCCACCAGATACCCGGGGAGCTGTTTTTT.